This T cell receptor beta chain originates from a study of response to subunit inactivated influenza vaccine. MiXCR was run by TCRdb on the RT-PCR reads, yielding one entry per CDR3 protein. The sample records 700,000 to 900,000 distinct CDR3 sequences, about 20% being singletons. This clonotype has a handful of counts. CDR1 SGHDN and CDR2 FVKESK come from the germline V gene. CDR3 length: 13 amino acids. With V trimmed by 8 bases and J by 3 bases, 6 bases remained unmatched. This chain links TRBV14 with TRBJ2-7; TRBD1 matches 8 bases. This sequence was found in a man in his forties or fifties who received an inactivated influenza vaccine. This material consisted of PBMCs from blood, taken roughly 5 days after vaccination. CDR3 residues: CASERTGSYEQYF. In DNA form, the CDR3 reads TGTGCCAGCGAAAGGACAGGGAGCTACGAGCAGTACTTC.